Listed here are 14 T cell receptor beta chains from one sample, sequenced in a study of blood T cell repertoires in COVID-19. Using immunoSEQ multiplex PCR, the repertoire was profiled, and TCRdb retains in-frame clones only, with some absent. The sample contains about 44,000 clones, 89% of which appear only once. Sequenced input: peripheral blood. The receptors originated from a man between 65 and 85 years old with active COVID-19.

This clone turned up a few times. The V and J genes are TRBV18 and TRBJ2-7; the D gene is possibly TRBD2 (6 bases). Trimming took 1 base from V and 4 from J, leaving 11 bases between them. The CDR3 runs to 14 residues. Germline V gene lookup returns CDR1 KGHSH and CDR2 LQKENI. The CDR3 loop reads CASSPQEGRYEQYF. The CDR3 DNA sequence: TGTGCCAGCTCACCACAGGAGGGACGTTACGAGCAGTACTTC.

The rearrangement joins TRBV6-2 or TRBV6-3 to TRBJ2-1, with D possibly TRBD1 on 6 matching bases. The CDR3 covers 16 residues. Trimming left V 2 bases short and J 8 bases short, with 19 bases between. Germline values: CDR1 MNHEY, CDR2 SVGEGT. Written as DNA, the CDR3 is TGTGCCAGCAGTTACGCCGGGCCATCGACAGGCGATGAGCAGTTCTTC. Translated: CASSYAGPSTGDEQFF.

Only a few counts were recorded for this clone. This CDR3 is CASSWGQGPQHF. The CDR3 coding sequence is TGTGCCAGCAGTTGGGGCCAGGGGCCCCAGCATTTT. This rearrangement joins TRBV27 to TRBJ1-5, with D maybe TRBD1 (5 bases). This CDR3 comprises 12 residues. The germline V gene encodes CDR1 MNHEY and CDR2 SMNVEV (reference sequence). Trimming shortened V by 4 bases and J by 9 bases, and 10 bases separated the two germline ends.

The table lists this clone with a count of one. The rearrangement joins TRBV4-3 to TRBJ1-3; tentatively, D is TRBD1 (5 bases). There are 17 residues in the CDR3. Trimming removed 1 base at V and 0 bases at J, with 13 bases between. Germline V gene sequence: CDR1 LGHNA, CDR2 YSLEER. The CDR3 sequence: CASSQGHGGGSGNTIYF. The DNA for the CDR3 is TGCGCCAGCAGCCAAGGTCATGGGGGGGGCTCTGGAAACACCATATATTTT.

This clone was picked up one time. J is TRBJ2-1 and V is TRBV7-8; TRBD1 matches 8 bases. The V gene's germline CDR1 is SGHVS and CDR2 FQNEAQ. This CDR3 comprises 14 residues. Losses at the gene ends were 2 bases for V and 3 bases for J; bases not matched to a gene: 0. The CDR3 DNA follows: TGTGCCAGCAGCTTAACAGGGGGCTACAATGAGCAGTTCTTC. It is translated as CASSLTGGYNEQFF.

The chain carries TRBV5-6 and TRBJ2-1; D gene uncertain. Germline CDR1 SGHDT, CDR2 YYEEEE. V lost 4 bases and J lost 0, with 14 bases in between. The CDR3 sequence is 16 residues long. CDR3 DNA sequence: TGTGCCAGCAGCGCCTATGCAGCTAGCTCCTACAATGAGCAGTTCTTC. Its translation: CASSAYAASSYNEQFF.

The CDR3 DNA follows: TGTGCCAGCGCGCCAGGCCCTGGGGGGTTGGGATATGGCTACACCTTC. It translates to CASAPGPGGLGYGYTF. This chain uses TRBV7-9 with TRBJ1-2; D perhaps matches TRBD1 (5 bases). Germline V CDR1 and CDR2: SEHNR, FQNEAQ (reference sequence). The CDR3 runs 16 residues. Trimming stripped 8 bases from V and 5 bases from J, with 24 bases between.

The CDR3 region has the DNA TGTGCCAGAAGCCGGACAGGGGGCCGAGGCTACACCTTC. Residues: CARSRTGGRGYTF. This chain connects TRBV5-3 to TRBJ1-2; TRBD1 matches 11 bases. TRBV5-3 is filed as an ORF, its function uncertain. Trimming cost V 4 bases and J 8 bases; bases outside gene matches: 4. The CDR3 covers 13 residues.

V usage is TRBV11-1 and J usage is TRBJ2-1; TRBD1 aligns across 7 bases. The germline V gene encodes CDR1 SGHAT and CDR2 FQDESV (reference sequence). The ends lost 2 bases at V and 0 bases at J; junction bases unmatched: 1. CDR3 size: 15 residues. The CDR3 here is CASSLYRGSYNEQFF. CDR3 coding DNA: TGTGCCAGCAGCTTATACAGGGGCTCCTACAATGAGCAGTTCTTC.

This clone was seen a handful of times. The CDR3 is CASSPPAGGYTF. For the CDR3, the DNA is TGTGCCAGCTCACCTCCTGCAGGGGGCTACACCTTC. The J gene is TRBJ1-2, the V gene TRBV18; TRBD1 might be the D (5 bases). V was shortened by 3 bases and J by 8 bases, with 10 bases between the two germline ends. The germline V gene has CDR1 KGHSH and CDR2 LQKENI. This CDR3 is built from 12 residues. Drawing the rest from reference TRBV18 and TRBJ1-2, the complete variable domain is NAGVMQNPRHLVRRRGQEARLRCSPMKGHSHVYWYRQLPEEGLKFMVYLQKENIIDESGMPKERFSAEFPKEGPSILRIQQVVRGDSAAYFCASSPPAGGYTFGSGTRLTVV.

The CDR3 DNA follows: TGTGCCAGCAGCTTAGGTACAGGGGGAAACTATGGCTACACCTTC. Protein sequence: CASSLGTGGNYGYTF. V usage is TRBV5-6 and J usage is TRBJ1-2, with 8 bases aligning to TRBD1. V lost 2 bases to trimming and J lost 2 bases; unmatched junction nucleotides: 5. Germline-derived CDR1 and CDR2 are SGHDT and YYEEEE. CDR3 size: 15 residues. Full variable domain (outside the CDR3, taken from reference TRBV5-6 and TRBJ1-2): DAGVTQSPTHLIKTRGQQVTLRCSPKSGHDTVSWYQQALGQGPQFIFQYYEEEERQRGNFPDRFSGHQFPNYSSELNVNALLLGDSALYLCASSLGTGGNYGYTFGSGTRLTVV.

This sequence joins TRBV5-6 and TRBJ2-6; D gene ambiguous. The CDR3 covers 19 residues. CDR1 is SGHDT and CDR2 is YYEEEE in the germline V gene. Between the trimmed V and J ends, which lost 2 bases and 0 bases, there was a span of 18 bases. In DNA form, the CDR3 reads TGTGCCAGCAGCTTAATTAGAGATACCTCGAGCTCTGGGGCCAACGTCCTGACTTTC. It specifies CASSLIRDTSSSGANVLTF.

The CDR3 is CASSLALGTGRPDTQYF. The CDR3 DNA sequence: TGCGCCAGCAGCTTGGCCCTGGGGACAGGGAGGCCAGATACGCAGTATTTT. The V and J genes are TRBV5-1 and TRBJ2-3; 9 bases are shared with TRBD1. This CDR3 region has 17 residues. The germline V gene encodes CDR1 SGHRS and CDR2 YFSETQ. With V trimmed by 0 bases and J by 4 bases, 9 bases remained unmatched.

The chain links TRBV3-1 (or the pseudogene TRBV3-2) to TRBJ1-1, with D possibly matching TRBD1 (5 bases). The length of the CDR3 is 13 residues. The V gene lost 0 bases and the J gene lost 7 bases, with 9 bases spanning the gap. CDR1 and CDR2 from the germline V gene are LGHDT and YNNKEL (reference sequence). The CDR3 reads CASSQDYRLEAFF. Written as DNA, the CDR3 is TGTGCCAGCAGCCAAGACTACAGGCTTGAAGCTTTCTTT.